The 12 T cell receptor beta chains below come from one sample, sequenced in a study of cytomegalovirus exposure and HLA in healthy donors. Use of 60 Vbeta and 13 Jbeta primers characterized the PCR. The data were produced by immunoSEQ multiplex PCR, yet TCRdb's version contains in-frame clones alone and is incomplete. This sample yields some 65,000 clones, of which approximately 67% are seen a single time; approximately 2.6% belongs to the top ten. The sequencing sample was made of PBMCs. These receptors all stem from a man aged 30 to 45 in good health and CMV-seronegative.

The chain combines TRBV30 with TRBJ1-4; 7 bases map to TRBD1. The CDR3 sequence is 14 residues long. The V and J ends lost 4 bases and 5 bases, in that order; junction bases with no gene match: 7. The germline CDR1 and CDR2 sequences are GTSNPN and SVGIG (reference sequence). The chain's CDR3 is CAWTSGTENEKLFF. The DNA of the CDR3 is TGTGCCTGGACGTCGGGGACAGAAAATGAAAAACTGTTTTTT.

The CDR3 DNA is TGTGCCAGCAGTGAGGGCTCTACTCAATACGAGCAGTACTTC. Its translation: CASSEGSTQYEQYF. The chain combines TRBV2 with TRBJ2-7; D unclear. The CDR3 is made up of 14 amino acids. The V gene lost 3 bases and the J gene lost 4 bases, with 13 bases spanning the gap. The germline V gene has CDR1 SNHLY and CDR2 FYNNEI.

This chain uses TRBV29-1 with TRBJ1-1; no reliable D call. The CDR3 consists of 11 residues. CDR1 is SQVTM and CDR2 is ANQGSEA in the germline V gene. V lost 6 bases, J lost 8 bases, and 13 bases lay in between. The DNA of the CDR3 is TGCAGCGTGTCTAGGTCTGGGGAAGCTTTCTTT. Amino acid sequence: CSVSRSGEAFF.

DNA for the CDR3: TGTGCCAGCAGTTTAGGAAGGGGTGGGGGCTACACCTTC. It is translated as CASSLGRGGGYTF. The chain carries TRBV27 and TRBJ1-2, with D perhaps matching TRBD1 (5 bases). Germline loops: CDR1 MNHEY, CDR2 SMNVEV (reference sequence). The CDR3 loop spans 13 amino acids. V shed 2 bases and J shed 8 bases, with 12 bases lying between them.

This chain uses TRBV5-6 with TRBJ2-5; 7 bases are a match to TRBD2. The germline CDR1 and CDR2 sequences are SGHDT and YYEEEE. The CDR3 spans 15 residues. J lost 1 base, V lost 4 bases, and 7 bases had no gene match. CDR3 loop: CASSLGEGFQETQYF. DNA of the CDR3: TGTGCCAGCAGCCTGGGGGAGGGCTTCCAAGAGACCCAGTACTTC.

The rearrangement links TRBV25-1 to TRBJ1-4, with D possibly TRBD1 on 6 matching bases. The CDR3 contains 15 residues. The germline V gene encodes CDR1 MGHDK and CDR2 SYGVNS. Trimming removed 3 bases from V and 6 bases from J, with 14 bases in between. CDR3 bases: TGTGCCAGCAGTGACAGGGGCCAGGGAGATGAAAAACTGTTTTTT. Translating gives CASSDRGQGDEKLFF.

This clone has a handful of counts. This chain's CDR3 is CASSDQWNTEAFF. CDR3 bases: TGTGCCAGCAGTGATCAATGGAACACTGAAGCTTTCTTT. This rearrangement joins TRBV2 to TRBJ1-1; no clear D. The CDR3 covers 13 residues. Trimming removed 3 bases from V and 1 base from J, with 6 bases in between. Germline V gives CDR1 SNHLY, CDR2 FYNNEI.

V and J are TRBV5-4 and TRBJ1-2; 12 bases map to TRBD1. Germline trimming cut 4 bases from V and 7 bases from J; bases unmatched to any gene: 5. The germline V gene encodes CDR1 SGHNT and CDR2 YYREEE (reference sequence). The CDR3 runs 14 residues. CDR3 sequence reads: CASSPGQGASGYTF. CDR3 nucleotides: TGTGCCAGCAGCCCGGGACAGGGGGCCTCTGGCTACACCTTC.

The rearrangement joins TRBV27 to TRBJ2-7; D possibly corresponds to TRBD1 (6 bases). V lost 8 bases, J lost 0 bases, and 14 bases lay in between. The germline V gene has CDR1 MNHEY and CDR2 SMNVEV (reference sequence). The CDR3 sequence is 14 residues long. In DNA form, the CDR3 reads TGTGCCAGCGGCCCCGGGACAACCTCCTACGAGCAGTACTTC. This encodes CASGPGTTSYEQYF.

The chain is built from TRBV25-1 and TRBJ1-1; unclear D gene. Trimming stripped 6 bases from V and 2 bases from J, with 4 bases between. The germline V gene has CDR1 MGHDK and CDR2 SYGVNS. The CDR3 loop spans 11 amino acids. The CDR3 sequence is CASRANTEAFF. The CDR3 coding sequence is TGTGCCAGCAGGGCAAACACTGAAGCTTTCTTT.

The DNA of the CDR3 is TGTGCCAGCAGCTGGCAGGGCTCGAAAGAGACCCAGTACTTC. It is translated as CASSWQGSKETQYF. The V call is TRBV7-9, the J call TRBJ2-5; D might be TRBD1 (5 bases). V lost 4 bases, J lost 3 bases, and 12 bases lay in between. The CDR3 is made up of 14 amino acids. Germline V gives CDR1 SEHNR, CDR2 FQNEAQ (reference sequence).

The chain is built from TRBV2 and TRBJ2-7; D is perhaps TRBD2 (7 bases). In germline, CDR1 is SNHLY, CDR2 FYNNEI. CDR3 length: 13 residues. Deletions cut 8 bases from V and 2 bases from J, with 13 bases between. In DNA form, the CDR3 reads TGTGCCAGCTTGGGGGGGCCAACCTACGAGCAGTACTTC. It encodes CASLGGPTYEQYF.